Following are 23 T cell receptor beta chains from one sample sequenced in a study of a mutant IDH1 vaccine in newly diagnosed glioma. These receptors are not linked to any known antigen. Libraries were prepared by immunoSEQ multiplex PCR; TCRdb keeps only in-frame clonotypes and omits some of them. The sample yields over 10,000 clones, around 76% seen once. The time point here: week 47, end of study. Vaccine doses each comprised 300 ug of mutant IDH1 20-mer peptide, with topical imiquimod. Sample: PBMCs, taken from a glioma patient whose treatment included an IDH1 peptide vaccine. Receptors were obtained from a woman aged 40-49 years with glioma.

This clone was found a few times. CDR3 sequence: CASSFTLNTEAFF. The CDR3 DNA reads TGTGCCAGCAGTTTCACCCTGAACACTGAAGCTTTCTTT. The rearrangement uses TRBV27 and TRBJ1-1; unclear D gene. This CDR3 contains 13 residues. Trimming shortened V by 3 bases and J by 0 bases, and 5 bases separated the two germline ends. The germline CDR1 and CDR2 sequences are MNHEY and SMNVEV (reference sequence).

The rearrangement uses TRBV28 and TRBJ1-2, with no clear D. There are 16 residues in the CDR3. CDR1 and CDR2 from the germline V gene are MDHEN and SYDVKM. The V gene lost 6 bases and the J gene lost 4 bases, with 21 bases spanning the gap. The CDR3 spells CASSPVARSQGYGYTF. The CDR3 nucleotides are TGTGCCAGCAGCCCTGTAGCCCGGTCCCAAGGCTATGGCTACACCTTC.

The chain has TRBV5-5 and TRBJ2-7, with a tentative D call TRBD1 (6 bases). Per the germline V gene, CDR1 is SGHKS and CDR2 is YYEKEE (reference sequence). Trimming left V 1 base short and J 2 bases short, with 13 bases between. The CDR3 covers 15 residues. CDR3 amino acids: CASSLTQGRAYEQYF. In DNA, the CDR3 is TGTGCCAGCAGCTTGACACAGGGTCGTGCCTACGAGCAGTACTTC. The whole variable domain, remainder taken from reference TRBV5-5 and TRBJ2-7, is DAGVTQSPTHLIKTRGQQVTLRCSPISGHKSVSWYQQVLGQGPQFIFQYYEKEERGRGNFPDRFSARQFPNYSSELNVNALLLGDSALYLCASSLTQGRAYEQYFGPGTRLTVT.

The chain couples TRBV4-3 to TRBJ2-2, with TRBD2 matching 7 bases. CDR3 size: 17 residues. Germline values: CDR1 LGHNA, CDR2 YSLEER. V was pared by 0 bases and J by 0 bases, with 4 bases of the junction left unmatched. This CDR3 is CASSQDPAGANTGELFF. In DNA form, the CDR3 reads TGCGCCAGCAGCCAAGATCCGGCGGGGGCGAACACCGGGGAGCTGTTTTTT.

This chain connects TRBV7-2 to TRBJ2-7, with a weak D call TRBD2 (5 bases). CDR1 and CDR2 (germline): SGHTA, FQGNSA. The CDR3 contains 15 residues. Trimming shortened V by 2 bases and J by 0 bases, and 11 bases separated the two germline ends. The CDR3 nucleotides read TGTGCCAGCAGCTTACGGGGTCTTTTCTCCTACGAGCAGTACTTC. Its protein is CASSLRGLFSYEQYF.

This chain connects TRBV5-4 to TRBJ2-1; 10 bases fit TRBD2. This CDR3 has 14 residues. Germline lookup yields CDR1 SGHNT and CDR2 YYREEE (reference sequence). The J segment lost 7 bases and the V segment lost 6 bases, leaving 7 bases of the junction unmatched. Here the CDR3 DNA reads TGTGCCAGCATCGAGCGGGGGGGCTTAAATGAGCAGTTCTTC. Its translation is CASIERGGLNEQFF.

This clone is a singleton in its sample. This chain links TRBV19 with TRBJ1-1, with a weak D call TRBD1 (6 bases). Between the trimmed V and J ends, which lost 6 bases and 11 bases, there was a span of 22 bases. The CDR3 has 14 amino acids. Germline V gene sequence: CDR1 LNHDA, CDR2 SQIVND (reference sequence). The CDR3 spells CASRPQGSRTGAFF. CDR3 bases: TGTGCCAGTAGGCCCCAGGGGTCCCGGACCGGCGCTTTCTTT.

The chain joins TRBV5-1 to TRBJ2-1, with 14 bases fitting TRBD2. V lost 3 bases, J lost 8 bases, and 4 bases stayed unmatched. Germline V gene data show CDR1 as SGHRS and CDR2 as YFSETQ. This CDR3 has 15 amino acids. The CDR3 nucleotides are TGCGCCAGCAGCTCTGGGACTAGCGGGAGATATGAGCAGTTCTTC. It translates to CASSSGTSGRYEQFF.

The chain uses TRBV14 and TRBJ2-1; the match to TRBD2 covers 8 bases. CDR1 is SGHDN, CDR2 FVKESK, per germline. Trimming cost V 3 bases and J 4 bases; bases outside gene matches: 8. The CDR3 has 16 residues. CDR3 in DNA: TGTGCCAGCAGCCAGAACAGCGGGAGACCATACAATGAGCAGTTCTTC. Translating gives CASSQNSGRPYNEQFF.

This chain connects TRBV28 to TRBJ1-3; D perhaps matches TRBD1 (6 bases). The germline CDR1 and CDR2 sequences are MDHEN and SYDVKM. The CDR3 is 15 amino acids. Trimming cost V 7 bases and J 0 bases, with 13 bases left between them. CDR3 region: CASNPGVYSGNTIYF. The CDR3 nucleotides read TGTGCCAGCAATCCAGGGGTGTACTCTGGAAACACCATATATTTT.

This clone has just one count. The rearrangement joins TRBV6-5 to TRBJ1-6, with 7 positions matching TRBD1. With V trimmed by 6 bases and J by 8 bases, 4 bases remained unmatched. This CDR3 has 13 residues. Germline V CDR1 and CDR2: MNHEY, SVGAGI. This chain's CDR3 is CASRKQGHSPLHF. The CDR3 coding sequence is TGTGCCAGCAGGAAACAGGGGCATTCACCCCTCCACTTT.

This clone turned up a few times. The V call is TRBV4-1, the J call TRBJ2-2; no firm D call. Germline V gene data show CDR1 as MGHRA and CDR2 as YSYEKL. Deletions cut 0 bases from V and 5 bases from J, with 7 bases between. The CDR3 has 14 residues. The CDR3 region is CASSQEGWTGELFF. CDR3 nucleotide sequence: TGCGCCAGCAGCCAAGAAGGGTGGACCGGGGAGCTGTTTTTT.

This clone was detected once. The rearrangement links TRBV7-9 to TRBJ2-3, with D perhaps assigned TRBD1 or TRBD2 (5 bases each). The germline V gene has CDR1 SEHNR and CDR2 FQNEAQ (reference sequence). Between the trimmed V and J ends, which lost 0 bases and 3 bases, there was a span of 7 bases. The CDR3 spans 14 residues. CDR3 sequence (DNA): TGTGCCAGCAGCTTAGCGGGACCAACAGATACGCAGTATTTT. This translates into CASSLAGPTDTQYF.

The V and J genes are TRBV7-9 and TRBJ2-2, with D possibly being TRBD1 (5 bases). Germline values: CDR1 SEHNR, CDR2 FQNEAQ (reference sequence). The CDR3 contains 18 residues. V gave up 4 bases and J gave up 6 bases, with 24 bases separating them. The CDR3 DNA sequence: TGTGCCAGCAGCTACCTTGGACAAGAAATTTCGGTGGCCGGGGAGCTGTTTTTT. It yields the protein CASSYLGQEISVAGELFF. Full variable domain (outside the CDR3, taken from reference TRBV7-9 and TRBJ2-2): DTGVSQNPRHKITKRGQNVTFRCDPISEHNRLYWYRQTLGQGPEFLTYFQNEAQLEKSRLLSDRFSAERPKGSFSTLEIQRTEQGDSAMYLCASSYLGQEISVAGELFFGEGSRLTVL.

V usage is TRBV19 and J usage is TRBJ1-1, with D hard to call. The V and J ends lost 2 bases and 1 base respectively, with 17 bases between them. This CDR3 contains 17 residues. Germline assignment: CDR1 LNHDA and CDR2 SQIVND (reference sequence). CDR3 DNA: TGTGCCAGTAGTATAAGCTTTCGTGACACGACGAACACTGAAGCTTTCTTT. Amino acids: CASSISFRDTTNTEAFF. Drawing the rest from reference TRBV19 and TRBJ1-1, the complete variable domain is DGGITQSPKYLFRKEGQNVTLSCEQNLNHDAMYWYRQDPGQGLRLIYYSQIVNDFQKGDIAEGYSVSREKKESFPLTVTSAQKNPTAFYLCASSISFRDTTNTEAFFGQGTRLTVV.

V gene TRBV6-6 combines with J gene TRBJ2-7; 9 bases fit TRBD1. The V segment lost 6 bases and the J segment 5 bases; nucleotides outside the gene matches: 8. The germline CDR1 and CDR2 sequences are MNHNY and SVGAGI (reference sequence). The CDR3 loop spans 14 amino acids. The CDR3 sequence is CASRSQGARDEQYF. The CDR3 nucleotides are TGTGCCAGCAGATCACAGGGGGCTCGGGACGAGCAGTACTTC.

As regards this clone: Different DNA sequences within this sample yield the same CDR3. The V and J genes are TRBV28 and TRBJ2-2; D not certain. Germline CDR1 MDHEN, CDR2 SYDVKM. V was shortened by 3 bases and J by 5 bases, with 4 bases between the two germline ends. The CDR3 runs to 12 residues. This CDR3 reads CASSLGTGELFF. DNA of the CDR3: TGTGCCAGCAGTTTGGGTACCGGGGAGCTGTTTTTT.

This clone was seen only a few times. For the CDR3, the DNA is TGTGCCAGCAGCCAGGGTGGGCTTGACGAGCAGTACTTC. As protein: CASSQGGLDEQYF. The chain uses TRBV4-2 and TRBJ2-7; D is ambiguous. Trimming removed 3 bases from V and 5 bases from J, with 11 bases in between. The CDR3 has 13 amino acids. Germline lookup yields CDR1 LGHNA and CDR2 YNFKEQ.

V and J are TRBV7-2 and TRBJ2-5; possibly TRBD1 or TRBD2 for D (5 bases each). Trimming left V 6 bases short and J 1 base short, with 9 bases between. Germline V gives CDR1 SGHTA, CDR2 FQGNSA. The CDR3 length is 13 residues. CDR3 region: CASRSGPQETQYF. The CDR3 DNA sequence: TGTGCCAGCAGATCGGGACCCCAAGAGACCCAGTACTTC.

The genes are TRBV5-1 and TRBJ2-2; D is tentatively TRBD1 or TRBD2 (5 bases each). CDR1 is SGHRS and CDR2 is YFSETQ in the germline V gene. The CDR3 is 17 amino acids. Between the trimmed V and J ends, which lost 3 bases and 7 bases, there was a span of 22 bases. This chain's CDR3 is CASSSRSGATTGGELFF. The DNA for the CDR3 is TGCGCCAGCAGCTCCCGTTCCGGGGCCACGACGGGCGGGGAGCTGTTTTTT.

The rearrangement uses TRBV5-1 and TRBJ2-3, with TRBD2 matching over 11 bases. CDR3 length equals 17 residues. Germline values: CDR1 SGHRS, CDR2 YFSETQ. Trimming took 4 bases from V and 5 from J; bases not matched to a gene: 12. CDR3 in amino acids: CASSLLTSGSSGDTQYF. CDR3 nucleotides: TGCGCCAGCAGCCTACTAACTAGCGGGAGTTCAGGAGATACGCAGTATTTT.

The chain recombines TRBV2 with TRBJ2-7, with no clear D. V lost 9 bases and J lost 2, with 11 bases in between. This CDR3 is built from 12 residues. CDR1 is SNHLY, CDR2 FYNNEI, per germline. CDR3 nucleotide sequence: TGTGCCAGTATGGACCGTCCCTACGAGCAGTACTTC. Translated: CASMDRPYEQYF.

V and J are TRBV7-2 and TRBJ2-2; 7 bases align to TRBD1. CDR3 length: 15 residues. Unmatched junction bases numbered 7, after V lost 8 bases and J lost 1 base. Germline V gene data show CDR1 as SGHTA and CDR2 as FQGNSA. CDR3 DNA sequence: TGTGCCAGCCGAGACAGGGTAAAGAACACCGGGGAGCTGTTTTTT. Translating it yields CASRDRVKNTGELFF.